The present entry profiles one TCR beta chain with its context. Germline V lookup: CDR1 MNHNS, CDR2 SASEGT. CDR3 length: 15 residues. V was cut by 5 bases and J by 3 bases, with 16 bases left in between. These data belong to a study of T cell changes during pregnancy in multiple sclerosis. Method: immunoSEQ multiplex PCR; TCRdb's copy keeps in-frame clones and lacks some. Seen here are about 70,000 clones, 85% to 95% observed once, and the top ten hold less than 2.5%. The material sequenced was peripheral blood, taken in the second trimester of pregnancy. This rearrangement joins TRBV6-1 to TRBJ1-2; tentative D call: TRBD1 (5 bases). The TCR was taken from a female donor in good health, enrolled as a control in a pregnancy study. CDR3 sequence reads: CASSQTGGADYGYTF. In DNA, the CDR3 is TGTGCCAGCAGTCAGACCGGCGGGGCTGACTATGGCTACACCTTC.